This T cell receptor (beta chain) was retrieved from a study of cytomegalovirus exposure and HLA in healthy donors. The PCR was carried out with 60 Vbeta primers and 13 Jbeta primers. Data came from immunoSEQ multiplex PCR; TCRdb stores just in-frame clones and leaves some out. In the table there are over 150,000 clones, roughly three quarters of which are singletons. The germline V gene encodes CDR1 MNHEY and CDR2 SVGAGI. The CDR3 has 15 amino acids. Trimming took 5 bases from V and 2 from J; bases not matched to a gene: 5. J is TRBJ1-5 and V is TRBV6-5, with 8 nucleotides matching TRBD1. Material for sequencing was PBMCs. This clonotype was sampled from a male donor in good health and CMV-seronegative. The CDR3 reads CASSVGQGGNQPQHF. CDR3 in DNA: TGTGCCAGCAGTGTAGGACAGGGCGGCAATCAGCCCCAGCATTTT.